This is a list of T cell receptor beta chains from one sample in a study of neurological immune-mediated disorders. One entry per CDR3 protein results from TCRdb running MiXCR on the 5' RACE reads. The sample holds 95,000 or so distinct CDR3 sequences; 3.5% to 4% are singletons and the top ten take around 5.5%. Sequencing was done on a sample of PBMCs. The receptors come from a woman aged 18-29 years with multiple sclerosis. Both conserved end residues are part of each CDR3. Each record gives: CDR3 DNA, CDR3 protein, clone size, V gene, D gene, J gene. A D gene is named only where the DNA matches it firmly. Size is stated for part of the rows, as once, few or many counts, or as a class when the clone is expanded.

cdr3_nt: TGTGCCAGCAGCCCCCGGACTAGCGGGGATGAGCAGTTCTTC
cdr3_aa: CASSPRTSGDEQFF
clone_size: many
v_call: TRBV3-1
d_call: TRBD2
j_call: TRBJ2-1

cdr3_nt: TGCAGCGTTGTGGCACAGGACAATCAGCCCCAGCATTTT
cdr3_aa: CSVVAQDNQPQHF
clone_size: many
v_call: TRBV29-1
d_call: NA
j_call: TRBJ1-5

cdr3_nt: TGTGCCAGCAGTTTCCCAGGTCACACTGAAGCTTTCTTT
cdr3_aa: CASSFPGHTEAFF
clone_size: many
v_call: TRBV12-3/TRBV12-4
d_call: NA
j_call: TRBJ1-1

cdr3_nt: TGTGCCAGCAGCTTAGACGGGGGAGGTGTCACAGATACGCAGTATTTT
cdr3_aa: CASSLDGGGVTDTQYF
clone_size: many
v_call: TRBV7-2
d_call: NA
j_call: TRBJ2-3

cdr3_nt: TGTGCCAGCAGCAGATGGGACAGGGGTACAGATACGCAGTATTTT
cdr3_aa: CASSRWDRGTDTQYF
clone_size: many
v_call: TRBV5-6
d_call: TRBD1
j_call: TRBJ2-3

cdr3_nt: TGCGCCAGCAGCTTGGAGTCTAGTCGGAGCGATGAGCAGTTCTTC
cdr3_aa: CASSLESSRSDEQFF
clone_size: many
v_call: TRBV5-1
d_call: NA
j_call: TRBJ2-1

cdr3_nt: TGCAGTGCTAGGACAGCTGGAAACACCATATATTTT
cdr3_aa: CSARTAGNTIYF
clone_size: many
v_call: TRBV20-1
d_call: NA
j_call: TRBJ1-3

cdr3_nt: TGCAGTGCTAGAGTGAGGGGGCGGACTGAAGCTTTCTTT
cdr3_aa: CSARVRGRTEAFF
clone_size: many
v_call: TRBV20-1
d_call: TRBD1
j_call: TRBJ1-1

cdr3_nt: TGTGCCAGCAGCCTTGGACAGGGGATAACTGAAGCTTTCTTT
cdr3_aa: CASSLGQGITEAFF
clone_size: large
v_call: TRBV6-5
d_call: TRBD1
j_call: TRBJ1-1

cdr3_nt: TGCAGTGCTAGAGACCCTGCCACCTACGAGCAGTACTTC
cdr3_aa: CSARDPATYEQYF
clone_size: many
v_call: TRBV20-1
d_call: NA
j_call: TRBJ2-7

cdr3_nt: TGTGCCAGCAGTCTTATAGGAGATACGCAGTATTTT
cdr3_aa: CASSLIGDTQYF
clone_size: many
v_call: TRBV6-6
d_call: NA
j_call: TRBJ2-3

cdr3_nt: TGCAGTATCAGCGTTTTAGACAGGCGGGCCTGGGGCTACACCTTC
cdr3_aa: CSISVLDRRAWGYTF
clone_size: many
v_call: TRBV20-1
d_call: NA
j_call: TRBJ1-2

cdr3_nt: TGTGCCAGCAGGAAAGCGGGGGCGATCGGGGAGACCCAGTACTTC
cdr3_aa: CASRKAGAIGETQYF
clone_size: few
v_call: TRBV3-1
d_call: TRBD2
j_call: TRBJ2-5

cdr3_nt: TGCAGCGTTGGGGCGTCTGAAAGCTACGAGCAGTACTTC
cdr3_aa: CSVGASESYEQYF
clone_size: many
v_call: TRBV29-1
d_call: NA
j_call: TRBJ2-7

cdr3_nt: TGTGCCAGCAGTTTATTTCGCTCAACTAGCACAGATACGCAGTATTTT
cdr3_aa: CASSLFRSTSTDTQYF
clone_size: many
v_call: TRBV12-3/TRBV12-4
d_call: NA
j_call: TRBJ2-3

cdr3_nt: TGTGCCAGCAGTTCACCAGAATTCGGGACAGGGGGCCTCTCTTATAGCAATCAGCCCCAGCATTTT
cdr3_aa: CASSSPEFGTGGLSYSNQPQHF
clone_size: many
v_call: TRBV28
d_call: TRBD1
j_call: TRBJ1-5

cdr3_nt: TGTGCCAGCAGCGTGGTATCTGGGGCCAACGTCCTGACTTTC
cdr3_aa: CASSVVSGANVLTF
clone_size: many
v_call: TRBV5-4
d_call: NA
j_call: TRBJ2-6

cdr3_nt: TGTGCCTGGAAACAGTTGCTGGCGGCTAATGAAAATCTGTTTTTT
cdr3_aa: CAWKQLLAANENLFF
clone_size: few
v_call: TRBV30
d_call: NA
j_call: TRBJ1-4

cdr3_nt: TGTGCCAGCAGCTTAAGAGCGCCCTACGAGCAGTACTTC
cdr3_aa: CASSLRAPYEQYF
clone_size: many
v_call: TRBV7-9
d_call: NA
j_call: TRBJ2-7

cdr3_nt: TGTGCCAGCAGTTTATACGGAGCAGACACCGGGGAGCTGTTTTTT
cdr3_aa: CASSLYGADTGELFF
clone_size: many
v_call: TRBV12-3/TRBV12-4
d_call: NA
j_call: TRBJ2-2

cdr3_nt: TGCAGTGCTAGAGATTCGGGGGGGGGTGAAAAACTGTTTTTT
cdr3_aa: CSARDSGGGEKLFF
clone_size: many
v_call: TRBV20-1
d_call: NA
j_call: TRBJ1-4

cdr3_nt: TGTGCCAGCAGCCAAGAACCCTCTAATGAAAAACTGTTTTTT
cdr3_aa: CASSQEPSNEKLFF
clone_size: many
v_call: TRBV4-2
d_call: NA
j_call: TRBJ1-4

cdr3_nt: TGCGCCAGCAGCTTGGCCGCTGGCCTGACCTACGAGCAGTACTTC
cdr3_aa: CASSLAAGLTYEQYF
clone_size: many
v_call: TRBV5-1
d_call: NA
j_call: TRBJ2-7

cdr3_nt: TGTGCCAGCAGTGGGGGCGGGGCCAGGAATACGCAGTATTTT
cdr3_aa: CASSGGGARNTQYF
clone_size: many
v_call: TRBV9
d_call: NA
j_call: TRBJ2-3

cdr3_nt: TGTGCCAGCAGCCTTGGCGGGGACTATCAGCCCCAGCATTTT
cdr3_aa: CASSLGGDYQPQHF
clone_size: many
v_call: TRBV6-5
d_call: NA
j_call: TRBJ1-5

cdr3_nt: TGTGCCAGCAGCTCACGGACAAATGAGCAGTTCTTC
cdr3_aa: CASSSRTNEQFF
clone_size: many
v_call: TRBV7-2
d_call: NA
j_call: TRBJ2-1

cdr3_nt: TGTGCCAGCAGCTTAGCGCCAGGATCCAACTATGGCTACACCTTC
cdr3_aa: CASSLAPGSNYGYTF
clone_size: NA
v_call: TRBV7-2
d_call: NA
j_call: TRBJ1-2

cdr3_nt: TGTGCCAGCAGCAACCAACAGGGGGCTAGCTACACCTTC
cdr3_aa: CASSNQQGASYTF
clone_size: many
v_call: TRBV11-1
d_call: TRBD1
j_call: TRBJ1-2

cdr3_nt: TGCAGCGTTGTCATGCTAGCGGGCTACAATGAGCAGTTCTTC
cdr3_aa: CSVVMLAGYNEQFF
clone_size: many
v_call: TRBV29-1
d_call: TRBD2
j_call: TRBJ2-1

cdr3_nt: TGTGCCAGCAGCTCCGGGACAGGGGGTCACGAGCAGTACTTC
cdr3_aa: CASSSGTGGHEQYF
clone_size: NA
v_call: TRBV7-9
d_call: TRBD1
j_call: TRBJ2-7

cdr3_nt: TGCAGTGCGTCCGCGGCCGGGATCGGTGGCTACGAGCAGTACTTC
cdr3_aa: CSASAAGIGGYEQYF
clone_size: many
v_call: TRBV20-1
d_call: NA
j_call: TRBJ2-7

cdr3_nt: TGCGCCAGCAGTGAACAGGGGGCGCGATACGAGCAGTACTTC
cdr3_aa: CASSEQGARYEQYF
clone_size: many
v_call: TRBV10-2
d_call: TRBD1
j_call: TRBJ2-7

cdr3_nt: TGCAGTGCTCACGGACTAGTCGAGCAGTACTTC
cdr3_aa: CSAHGLVEQYF
clone_size: many
v_call: TRBV20-1
d_call: TRBD2
j_call: TRBJ2-7

cdr3_nt: TGTGCCAGCAGCCCAAAACTAAGGGGATATGGCTACACCTTC
cdr3_aa: CASSPKLRGYGYTF
clone_size: many
v_call: TRBV3-1
d_call: NA
j_call: TRBJ1-2

cdr3_nt: TGCGCCAGCAGCTTCACAGGGTTTGCAGATACGCAGTATTTT
cdr3_aa: CASSFTGFADTQYF
clone_size: many
v_call: TRBV5-1
d_call: NA
j_call: TRBJ2-3

cdr3_nt: TGTGCCAGCAGTTTAGATCTTGGCGGAAAGTACTTC
cdr3_aa: CASSLDLGGKYF
clone_size: many
v_call: TRBV12-3/TRBV12-4
d_call: NA
j_call: TRBJ2-7

cdr3_nt: TGTGCCAGCAGCCTCTCGCAGGGTTTCTATGGCTACACCTTC
cdr3_aa: CASSLSQGFYGYTF
clone_size: few
v_call: TRBV12-3/TRBV12-4
d_call: NA
j_call: TRBJ1-2

cdr3_nt: TGTGCCACCAGTGATTCCCGAGACAGGGTTGGCACAGATACGCAGTATTTT
cdr3_aa: CATSDSRDRVGTDTQYF
clone_size: many
v_call: TRBV24-1
d_call: TRBD1
j_call: TRBJ2-3

cdr3_nt: TGTGCCAGCAGTTATCCGCAGGGGCGTTTTATCTACGAGCAGTACTTC
cdr3_aa: CASSYPQGRFIYEQYF
clone_size: many
v_call: TRBV6-2/TRBV6-3
d_call: NA
j_call: TRBJ2-7

cdr3_nt: TGCGCCAGCAGCTTTAGGAGGACTAGCGGTAACTTTTCCTACGAGCAGTACTTC
cdr3_aa: CASSFRRTSGNFSYEQYF
clone_size: few
v_call: TRBV5-1
d_call: TRBD2
j_call: TRBJ2-7

cdr3_nt: TGCAGTGCTACTATTACTAGCGAAGGTCGCACAGATACGCAGTATTTT
cdr3_aa: CSATITSEGRTDTQYF
clone_size: NA
v_call: TRBV20-1
d_call: TRBD2
j_call: TRBJ2-3